Listed below are T cell receptor beta chains from one sample, sequenced in a study of blood T cell repertoires in COVID-19. Sequencing was performed with immunoSEQ multiplex PCR; in TCRdb, only in-frame clones are kept and a portion is missing. The table has about 170,000 clones, about 83% seen once; the top ten hold 2.5% to 3%. Sequences were obtained from peripheral blood. These receptors were taken from an elderly woman with COVID-19, enrolled during active disease. The CDR3 runs from the conserved cysteine through the conserved F or W. The D gene is left open where the match is weak. Clone size appears in some rows only: once, few, many, or a class for an expanded clone.

v_call	j_call	clone_size	d_call	cdr3_nt	cdr3_aa
TRBV4-2	TRBJ1-1	-	-	TGTGCCAGCAGCCAATATATTCAAACAGGGTCCACTGAAGCTTTCTTT	CASSQYIQTGSTEAFF
TRBV11-1	TRBJ2-4	once	TRBD2	TGTGCCAGCAGCTTAAAGGCGGGGGTAGCCAAAAACATTCAGTACTTC	CASSLKAGVAKNIQYF
TRBV11-2	TRBJ1-1	-	TRBD1	TGTGCCAGCAGCGCAGGGGGCCCAGGATCCCACTACACTGAAGCTTTCTTT	CASSAGGPGSHYTEAFF
TRBV15	TRBJ2-7	-	TRBD1	TGTGCCACCAGCAGAGTAGGGGGGACAGGGCGTAACGAGCAGTACTTC	CATSRVGGTGRNEQYF
TRBV7-2	TRBJ2-4	-	TRBD2	TGTGCCAGCAGCCGCCGGCGGGGGGGCCTTGGAAACATTCAGTACTTC	CASSRRRGGLGNIQYF
TRBV9	TRBJ2-7	-	-	TGTGCCAGCAGCGAATCCGGGACACTCGACGAGCAGTACTTC	CASSESGTLDEQYF
TRBV28	TRBJ1-2	once	-	TGTGCCACCCTACCCGTTGCAGGGATGGGCGGCTACACCTTC	CATLPVAGMGGYTF
TRBV6-5	TRBJ1-1	-	TRBD1	TGTGCCAGCAGCCGACAGGGTGGGGTCACTGAAGCTTTCTTT	CASSRQGGVTEAFF
TRBV9	TRBJ2-3	-	-	TGTGCCAGCAGCGTAGTAGGTCAGGCAGTAGATACGCAGTATTTT	CASSVVGQAVDTQYF
TRBV7-8	TRBJ2-7	few	-	TGTGCCAGCAGCCGAAGGCTCGAGGGCGGCACCTACGAGCAGTACTTC	CASSRRLEGGTYEQYF
TRBV28	TRBJ1-5	-	-	TGTGCCAGCAGGCCCGAACAGGGTTTGGGAAATCAGCCCCAGCATTTT	CASRPEQGLGNQPQHF
TRBV9	TRBJ2-2	-	-	TGTGCCAGCAGCCCCCTCCCCACCGGGGAGCTGTTTTTT	CASSPLPTGELFF
TRBV6-2/TRBV6-3	TRBJ2-2	-	-	TGTGCCAGCAGTTACTCGAGTCAGGGTACCGGGGAGCTGTTTTTT	CASSYSSQGTGELFF
TRBV2	TRBJ2-5	-	TRBD2	TGTGCCAGCAGTGACAGCGGGGGGCGTCGAGAGACCCAGTACTTC	CASSDSGGRRETQYF
TRBV29-1	TRBJ1-1	-	TRBD1	TGCAGCGGCCTGACAGGGCCCACTGAAGCTTTCTTT	CSGLTGPTEAFF
TRBV25-1	TRBJ2-5	-	TRBD2	TGTGCCAGCAGTGAATGGACTAGCGGGCATCAAGAGACCCAGTACTTC	CASSEWTSGHQETQYF
TRBV30	TRBJ2-5	-	-	TGTGCCTCGAAAGGGCGGGGGCCAGAGACCCAGTACTTC	CASKGRGPETQYF
TRBV29-1	TRBJ1-1	-	-	TGCAGCGTTGGTGGCAGGGCGAACACTGAAGCTTTCTTT	CSVGGRANTEAFF
TRBV2	TRBJ2-2	-	-	TGTGCCAGCCGGCAGGGGATCGCCGGGGAGCTGTTTTTT	CASRQGIAGELFF
TRBV12-3/TRBV12-4	TRBJ1-2	-	-	TGTGCCAGCAGTTTAGGACAGAACTATGGCTACACCTTC	CASSLGQNYGYTF
TRBV3-1/TRBV3-2	TRBJ1-1	-	-	TGTGCCAGCAGCGGTCGGACAGCGCGCACTGAAGCTTTCTTT	CASSGRTARTEAFF
TRBV7-2	TRBJ1-5	once	-	TGTGCCAGCATCCCCTTCTCGGGGGAAGGGCCCCAGCATTTT	CASIPFSGEGPQHF